The 23 T cell receptor beta chains reported below all come from one sample, sequenced in a study of shared clonotypes between healthy human individuals. Generated by immunoSEQ multiplex PCR, the TCRdb table keeps only in-frame clones and is missing some. The top ten hold approximately 0.52% of the sample, which has approximately 1.1 million clones, approximately 80% seen once. The sample taken for sequencing was memory CD4+ T cells from PBMCs. Sample subset: CD45RA-negative fraction. These receptors were taken from a man between 18 and 35 years old in good health. Some clones in this sample may be carry-over from other donors' samples.

The V call is TRBV7-8, the J call TRBJ2-7; 9 bases match TRBD2. With V trimmed by 5 bases and J by 1 base, 12 bases remained unmatched. CDR1 SGHVS and CDR2 FQNEAQ come from the germline V gene. The CDR3 spans 17 residues. CDR3: CASSGVLQTSGSYEQYF. The CDR3 bases are TGTGCCAGCAGCGGAGTTCTGCAGACTAGCGGTTCCTACGAGCAGTACTTC.

This clone came up a few times. The J gene is TRBJ2-7, the V gene TRBV15, with TRBD1 identical over 7 bases. CDR1 and CDR2 from the germline V gene are LNHNV and YYDKDF (reference sequence). V was pared by 5 bases and J by 2 bases, with 6 bases of the junction left unmatched. This CDR3 comprises 14 residues. In DNA form, the CDR3 reads TGTGCCACCAGCCCGAGACAGGGCCCCTACGAGCAGTACTTC. This translates into CATSPRQGPYEQYF.

The rearrangement uses TRBV28 and TRBJ2-2; 9 nucleotides line up with TRBD1. The J segment lost 5 bases and the V segment lost 4 bases, leaving 5 bases of the junction unmatched. The CDR3 extends over 15 amino acids. The germline gives CDR1 MDHEN, CDR2 SYDVKM. CDR3 sequence reads: CASSSSGTGTGELFF. The CDR3 coding sequence is TGTGCCAGCAGTTCCTCCGGGACAGGGACCGGGGAGCTGTTTTTT. The full variable domain, rest sourced from reference TRBV28 and TRBJ2-2, is DVKVTQSSRYLVKRTGEKVFLECVQDMDHENMFWYRQDPGLGLRLIYFSYDVKMKEKGDIPEGYSVSREKKERFSLILESASTNQTSMYLCASSSSGTGTGELFFGEGSRLTVL.

The chain joins TRBV30 to TRBJ2-3; no reliable D call. V lost 4 bases and J lost 3, with 17 bases in between. Germline CDR1 GTSNPN, CDR2 SVGIG (reference sequence). This CDR3 is built from 15 residues. The CDR3 DNA reads TGTGCCTGGACTGGAAGGGAAACAGTTACAGATACGCAGTATTTT. Its translation: CAWTGRETVTDTQYF.

The chain combines TRBV7-2 with TRBJ1-2; D remains ambiguous. Trimming removed 4 bases at V and 4 bases at J, with 10 bases between. The CDR3 has 13 residues. Germline V lookup: CDR1 SGHTA, CDR2 FQGNSA. The CDR3 nucleotides are TGTGCCAGCAGCTCCCGGACTTTCTATGGCTACACCTTC. As protein: CASSSRTFYGYTF.

J is TRBJ1-2 and V is TRBV19, with no clear D. CDR3 size: 15 residues. Germline values: CDR1 LNHDA, CDR2 SQIVND (reference sequence). V lost 7 bases to trimming and J lost 0 bases, with 15 bases between them. The CDR3 nucleotides read TGTGCCAGTACCCCTGGCCGGGCGGCTAACTATGGCTACACCTTC. As protein: CASTPGRAANYGYTF.

The genes are TRBV18 and TRBJ2-7, with 11 bases fitting TRBD1. Per germline, CDR1 KGHSH and CDR2 LQKENI. The junction had 9 bases not matched to a gene; V was cut back by 7 bases and J by 7 bases. The CDR3 is made up of 14 amino acids. The CDR3 DNA sequence: TGTGCCAGCTTATCCGGGACAGGGGGAGGTGAGCAGTACTTC. It specifies CASLSGTGGGEQYF. Full variable domain (missing parts from reference TRBV18 and TRBJ2-7): NAGVMQNPRHLVRRRGQEARLRCSPMKGHSHVYWYRQLPEEGLKFMVYLQKENIIDESGMPKERFSAEFPKEGPSILRIQQVVRGDSAAYFCASLSGTGGGEQYFGPGTRLTVT.

This CDR3 reads CASSPTGQGGYQPQHF. Here the CDR3 DNA reads TGTGCCAGCTCACCAACTGGACAGGGTGGATATCAGCCCCAGCATTTT. The V and J genes are TRBV18 and TRBJ1-5; 8 nucleotides line up with TRBD1. This CDR3 region has 16 residues. Germline V gene lookup returns CDR1 KGHSH and CDR2 LQKENI. Unmatched junction bases numbered 8, after V lost 2 bases and J lost 5 bases.

This chain joins TRBV7-9 and TRBJ2-6; TRBD1 matches at 7 bases. Trimming cost V 4 bases and J 0 bases; bases outside gene matches: 6. The CDR3 has 17 residues. Germline-derived CDR1 and CDR2 are SEHNR and FQNEAQ (reference sequence). The CDR3, as DNA: TGTGCCAGCAGCTCGCCCGGGACAGCCTCTGGGGCCAACGTCCTGACTTTC. Its translation is CASSSPGTASGANVLTF.

This chain uses TRBV5-4 with TRBJ1-1; 9 bases align to TRBD1. V lost 3 bases, J lost 1 base, and 4 bases stayed unmatched. The CDR3 length is 15 residues. Germline assignment: CDR1 SGHNT and CDR2 YYREEE (reference sequence). This chain's CDR3 is CASSWDREANTEAFF. CDR3 coding DNA: TGTGCCAGCAGCTGGGACAGGGAGGCGAACACTGAAGCTTTCTTT.

This rearrangement joins TRBV5-3 to TRBJ2-7; 7 nucleotides agree with TRBD1. TRBV5-3 is an open reading frame whose function is uncertain. There are 12 residues in the CDR3. V lost 5 bases and J lost 3; bases outside the gene matches: 2. DNA of the CDR3: TGTGCCAGAAGAAGGACAGGCTACGAGCAGTACTTC. It is translated as CARRRTGYEQYF.

J is TRBJ1-4 and V is TRBV27; D call uncertain. Per germline, CDR1 MNHEY and CDR2 SMNVEV (reference sequence). The CDR3 has 13 amino acids. The germline V and J ends were trimmed by 3 bases and 5 bases, with 7 bases remaining between them. The DNA for the CDR3 is TGTGCCAGCAGTTTGTCCAGAAATGAAAAACTGTTTTTT. As protein: CASSLSRNEKLFF.

Notes on this clone: It is likely a read error: a sequence one base away is far more abundant. The rearrangement uses TRBV9 and TRBJ1-4; 10 positions agree with TRBD1. Germline CDR1 is SGDLS and CDR2 is YYNGEE. V gave up 7 bases and J gave up 5 bases; unmatched junction bases: 5. The CDR3 totals 14 residues. This chain's CDR3 is CASGADRGNEKLFF. The CDR3, as DNA: TGTGCCAGCGGCGCGGACAGGGGGAATGAAAAACTGTTTTTT.

The V gene is TRBV27, the J gene TRBJ1-2; 7 bases agree with TRBD1. After removal of 1 base from V and 5 bases from J, the junction contained 13 bases not matched to a gene. The CDR3 totals 17 residues. CDR1 and CDR2 from the germline V gene are MNHEY and SMNVEV (reference sequence). The CDR3 is CASSLWSKRGLGYGYTF. CDR3 sequence (DNA): TGTGCCAGCAGTTTATGGTCAAAAAGGGGGCTTGGTTATGGCTACACCTTC.

This clone was observed a few times. The chain recombines TRBV5-4 with TRBJ2-1; 7 bases are shared with TRBD2. The CDR3 loop spans 15 amino acids. Germline CDR1 and CDR2: SGHNT and YYREEE (reference sequence). With 4 bases clipped from V and 6 bases from J, the junction kept 10 bases outside the gene matches. CDR3 in amino acids: CASSAGASGPNEQFF. CDR3 DNA sequence: TGTGCCAGCAGCGCCGGGGCTAGCGGACCCAATGAGCAGTTCTTC.

With respect to this clone: The junction departs from the called germline gene at one end, perhaps through a read error. The CDR3 sequence: CASSLEGFQPQHF. For the CDR3, the DNA is TGTGCCAGTAGTCTAGAAGGGTTTCAGCCCCAGCATTTT. The rearrangement joins TRBV19 to TRBJ1-5; D is ambiguous. The CDR3 totals 13 residues. The germline CDR1 and CDR2 sequences are LNHDA and SQIVND (reference sequence).

This clone occurred a few times. The conserved closing phenylalanine or tryptophan is absent in this CDR3, likely reflecting a read error. No DNA is shown, since the ends of the CDR3 on it are uncertain; the CDR3 is the one TCRdb lists. The chain combines TRBV30 with TRBJ1-1. CDR1 and CDR2 (germline): GTSNPN, SVGIG (reference sequence). With termini counted, the CDR3 has 9 amino acids. CDR3 residues: CAWIGRGGI.

V usage is TRBV2 and J usage is TRBJ2-3; 12 bases align to TRBD2. V gave up 6 bases and J gave up 0 bases; unmatched junction bases: 7. Looked up from germline, CDR1 is SNHLY and CDR2 is FYNNEI. This CDR3 region has 17 residues. The CDR3 loop is CASRSRGLAGSTDTQYF. CDR3 DNA: TGTGCCAGCAGAAGCAGAGGACTAGCGGGAAGCACAGATACGCAGTATTTT.

The chain couples TRBV19 to TRBJ2-1, with 10 bases aligning to TRBD2. With V trimmed by 1 base and J by 6 bases, 3 bases remained unmatched. The germline V gene encodes CDR1 LNHDA and CDR2 SQIVND (reference sequence). The CDR3 totals 15 residues. The CDR3 coding sequence is TGTGCCAGTAGTATAGTTGGGACTAGCGTCAATGAGCAGTTCTTC. Translating it yields CASSIVGTSVNEQFF.

This chain connects TRBV5-1 to TRBJ2-3; no definite D call. The CDR3 contains 14 residues. The germline CDR1 and CDR2 sequences are SGHRS and YFSETQ. Trimming shortened V by 4 bases and J by 4 bases, and 13 bases separated the two germline ends. CDR3: CASSQPVSADTQYF. Here the CDR3 DNA reads TGCGCCAGCAGCCAACCCGTGAGCGCAGATACGCAGTATTTT.

The chain carries TRBV21-1 and TRBJ2-7; no check of the table's D call, TRBD2, against the DNA was made. TRBV21-1 is a recognized pseudogene. The CDR3 runs 21 residues. CDR3 nucleotide sequence: TGTGCCAGCAGCAAAATGACAGAGGGGACTAGCGGGAGTTTTCCAATATCTGAGCAGTACTTC. Translation: CASSKMTEGTSGSFPISEQYF.

This clone came up once. The chain has TRBV18 and TRBJ2-3; D is possibly TRBD2 (6 bases). The V and J ends lost 3 bases and 1 base respectively, with 11 bases between them. The CDR3 is 15 amino acids. In germline, CDR1 is KGHSH, CDR2 LQKENI. The CDR3 is CASSPMGGGTDTQYF. The CDR3 DNA reads as TGTGCCAGCTCACCCATGGGCGGGGGCACAGATACGCAGTATTTT. Complete variable domain (other parts from reference TRBV18 and TRBJ2-3): NAGVMQNPRHLVRRRGQEARLRCSPMKGHSHVYWYRQLPEEGLKFMVYLQKENIIDESGMPKERFSAEFPKEGPSILRIQQVVRGDSAAYFCASSPMGGGTDTQYFGPGTRLTVL.

V and J are TRBV9 and TRBJ2-3, with 7 bases identical to TRBD2. V shed 4 bases, J shed 5 bases, and the junction held 7 bases outside the gene matches. CDR1 and CDR2 (germline): SGDLS, YYNGEE. The CDR3 is made up of 14 amino acids. CDR3 coding DNA: TGTGCCAGCAGCACAACTAGCGAAATAGATACGCAGTATTTT. Protein product: CASSTTSEIDTQYF.